What follows are 21 T cell receptor beta chains derived from one specimen sequenced in a study of cytomegalovirus exposure and HLA in healthy donors. The PCR used 60 Vbeta and 13 Jbeta primers. Some clones are missing from TCRdb's copy, which holds only in-frame ones; the method was immunoSEQ multiplex PCR. In the table there are more than 130,000 clones, roughly 78% of which are singletons. Sequenced material: PBMCs. These receptors all come from a young man in good health and CMV-seronegative.

This clone was seen a few times. The gene calls are TRBV6-5 and TRBJ2-7, with 7 bases identical to TRBD2. Trimming removed 3 bases from V and 2 bases from J; junction bases left unmatched: 7. The CDR3 is made up of 15 amino acids. Germline-derived CDR1 and CDR2 are MNHEY and SVGAGI. CDR3 amino acids: CASSYSSGYAYEQYF. Written as DNA, the CDR3 is TGTGCCAGCAGTTATAGTAGCGGGTATGCCTACGAGCAGTACTTC.

The chain couples TRBV21-1 to TRBJ2-6; TRBD2 is the table's D call, not checked against the DNA. TRBV21-1 is given as a pseudogene. The CDR3 covers 19 residues. In DNA, the CDR3 is TGTGCCAGCACCCGACCTTTTGGGGGGGTTATCTCTGGGGCCAACGTCCTGACTTTC. This gives the protein CASTRPFGGVISGANVLTF.

This clone was seen a single time. The chain uses TRBV4-2 and TRBJ2-7; 8 bases map to TRBD2. The CDR3 loop spans 16 amino acids. Germline assignment: CDR1 LGHNA and CDR2 YNFKEQ. The trim removed 2 bases at V and 0 bases at J, leaving 6 bases unmatched. Written as DNA, the CDR3 is TGTGCCAGCAGCCAACCCCGGGAGGGAATCTCCTACGAGCAGTACTTC. This encodes CASSQPREGISYEQYF.

The chain has TRBV11-2 and TRBJ2-7; no clear D. The CDR3 totals 13 residues. Between the trimmed V and J ends, which lost 1 base and 3 bases, there was a span of 7 bases. CDR1 and CDR2 (germline): SGHAT, FQNNGV. CDR3 nucleotide sequence: TGTGCCAGCAGCTTAGCCGACAACTACGAGCAGTACTTC. Amino acids: CASSLADNYEQYF.

J is TRBJ1-3 and V is TRBV15, with D perhaps TRBD1 (6 bases). The ends were cut back, 8 bases at V and 0 bases at J, with 14 bases in the middle. This CDR3 spans 15 amino acids. Germline V gene sequence: CDR1 LNHNV, CDR2 YYDKDF (reference sequence). The CDR3, as DNA: TGTGCCACCGGGAGGGGGGGTCTCTCTGGAAACACCATATATTTT. This translates into CATGRGGLSGNTIYF.

The rearrangement links TRBV13 to TRBJ2-7; TRBD1 is a possible D gene (6 bases). V gave up 5 bases and J gave up 1 base, with 24 bases separating them. This CDR3 comprises 18 residues. The V gene's germline CDR1 is PRHDT and CDR2 FYEKMQ (reference sequence). The DNA for the CDR3 is TGTGCCAGCAGCCTTGCGGGCCATTGGGGGCAGGGGTCCTACGAGCAGTACTTC. It yields the protein CASSLAGHWGQGSYEQYF.

V and J are TRBV2 and TRBJ1-5; the D gene is possibly TRBD1 (5 bases). The CDR3 extends over 13 amino acids. Germline CDR1 and CDR2: SNHLY and FYNNEI. Deletions cut 11 bases from V and 5 bases from J, with 16 bases between. CDR3 residues: CAARRGADQPQHF. DNA for the CDR3: TGTGCCGCCCGGAGGGGAGCGGATCAGCCCCAGCATTTT.

This clone appeared once. V is TRBV4-1 and J is TRBJ2-3; tentatively, D is TRBD2 (6 bases). CDR1 MGHRA and CDR2 YSYEKL come from the germline V gene. Deletions cut 2 bases from V and 2 bases from J, with 11 bases between. This CDR3 is built from 15 residues. CDR3 nucleotides: TGCGCCAGCAGCCAAAGGACTACCGACACAGATACGCAGTATTTT. Protein: CASSQRTTDTDTQYF.

This clone was found a few times. The chain links TRBV6-5 to TRBJ2-7; TRBD1 matches 7 bases. There are 13 residues in the CDR3. The germline gives CDR1 MNHEY, CDR2 SVGAGI. Trimming cost V 6 bases and J 4 bases; bases outside gene matches: 6. The CDR3 DNA sequence: TGTGCCAGCAGCGACAGGGTGTGGTACGAGCAGTACTTC. This gives the protein CASSDRVWYEQYF.

The V call is TRBV18, the J call TRBJ2-5; the D is unclear. The CDR3 length is 14 residues. The V gene lost 6 bases and the J gene lost 7 bases, with 18 bases spanning the gap. Germline V gene lookup returns CDR1 KGHSH and CDR2 LQKENI. The CDR3 sequence is CASSPVERSWTQYF. DNA for the CDR3: TGTGCCAGCTCCCCCGTTGAGAGGTCCTGGACCCAGTACTTC.

The chain recombines TRBV6-1 with TRBJ2-3, with TRBD2 matching over 7 bases. V was clipped by 2 bases and J by 4 bases; unmatched bases: 9. CDR1 is MNHNS and CDR2 is SASEGT in the germline V gene. The length of the CDR3 is 16 residues. The CDR3 region has the DNA TGTGCCAGCAGTGAATTCGGGGGAGGGCCGTCAGATACGCAGTATTTT. Its protein is CASSEFGGGPSDTQYF.

CDR3 nucleotides: TGTGCCAGCGGACGCCAGGGGGCTGCGCAGTTCTTC. This sequence encodes CASGRQGAAQFF. The rearrangement uses TRBV27 and TRBJ2-1; TRBD1 matches at 8 bases. V lost 8 bases to trimming and J lost 12 bases; unmatched junction nucleotides: 9. Germline V gene data show CDR1 as MNHEY and CDR2 as SMNVEV (reference sequence). The CDR3 has 12 residues.

This clone was picked up a small number of times. DNA for the CDR3: TGTGCCAGCAGCTTAAATGCGCATGAGCAGTTCTTC. As protein: CASSLNAHEQFF. V usage is TRBV7-6 and J usage is TRBJ2-1; D is undetermined. Germline loops: CDR1 SGHVS, CDR2 FNYEAQ. The CDR3 length is 12 residues. Deletions cut 2 bases from V and 8 bases from J, with 7 bases between.

The V gene is TRBV5-8, the J gene TRBJ2-1, with D perhaps TRBD2 (5 bases). The CDR3 has 15 amino acids. Trimming took 3 bases from V and 1 from J, leaving 11 bases between them. Germline V gives CDR1 SGHTS, CDR2 YDEGEE. CDR3 protein: CASSSGVGSYNEQFF. The DNA for the CDR3 is TGTGCCAGCAGCTCCGGGGTGGGATCCTACAATGAGCAGTTCTTC.

This chain connects TRBV5-1 to TRBJ2-7; D remains ambiguous. The CDR3 is 15 amino acids. V dropped 0 bases and J dropped 0 bases, with 10 bases sitting between them. Per the germline V gene, CDR1 is SGHRS and CDR2 is YFSETQ. In DNA, the CDR3 is TGCGCCAGCAGCTTGGCCCCATCCAGCTCCTACGAGCAGTACTTC. It yields the protein CASSLAPSSSYEQYF.

This clone was detected once. The chain combines TRBV27 with TRBJ2-7; D may be TRBD1 (5 bases). The CDR3 is 13 amino acids. CDR1 is MNHEY, CDR2 SMNVEV, per germline (reference sequence). The ends were cut back, 6 bases at V and 5 bases at J, with 14 bases in the middle. In DNA, the CDR3 is TGTGCCAGCAGGGAAAGGGGTGGAGACGAGCAGTACTTC. It specifies CASRERGGDEQYF.

This clone was picked up one time. The junction and the germline gene differ at one end; a read error may be behind it. V and J are TRBV7-7 and TRBJ2-5; D gene uncertain. The CDR3 has 13 residues. Per the germline V gene, CDR1 is SSHAT and CDR2 is FNYEAQ (reference sequence). The CDR3 coding sequence is TGTGCTAGCAGCTCCCCTAGTGCGGAGACCCAGTACTTC. Protein: CASSSPSAETQYF. The complete variable domain, with remaining parts taken from reference TRBV7-7 and TRBJ2-5, reads GAGVSQSPRYKVTKRGQDVTLRCDPISSHATLYWYQQALGQGPEFLTYFNYEAQPDKSGLPSDRFSAERPEGSISTLTIQRTEQRDSAMYRCASSSPSAETQYFGPGTRLLVL.

The chain carries TRBV6-5 and TRBJ2-2; 11 bases are shared with TRBD2. This CDR3 spans 15 amino acids. In germline, CDR1 is MNHEY, CDR2 SVGAGI. The V gene end was trimmed by 2 bases and the J gene end by 9 bases; junction bases not matched to a gene: 5. CDR3 nucleotides: TGTGCCAGCAGTTACGCTAGCGGGGGGACCTGGGAGCTGTTTTTT. Protein: CASSYASGGTWELFF.

In this sample, this clone turned up once. This chain connects TRBV10-1 to TRBJ2-1; 14 positions match TRBD2. The V gene's germline CDR1 is WNHNN and CDR2 SYGVQD (reference sequence). The ends lost 6 bases at V and 10 bases at J; junction bases unmatched: 8. This CDR3 comprises 15 residues. Here the CDR3 DNA reads TGCGCCAGCAGGCCGGGACTAGCGGGAGAGGAGGAGCAGTTCTTC. Protein: CASRPGLAGEEEQFF.

Comments on this clone: At one end, the junction sequence differs from germline, possibly due to a read error. The chain combines TRBV7-9 with TRBJ2-1, with 9 bases matching TRBD2. This CDR3 contains 14 residues. CDR1 is SEHNR and CDR2 is FQNEAQ in the germline V gene (reference sequence). CDR3 in DNA: TGTTCCAGCCTGACTAGCGGATACTACAATGAGCAGTTCTTC. Its protein product is CSSLTSGYYNEQFF.

Ten or more counts support this clone. V and J are TRBV11-2 and TRBJ2-7, with a tentative D call TRBD1 (7 bases). Germline loops: CDR1 SGHAT, CDR2 FQNNGV. The CDR3 spans 15 residues. V was shortened by 1 base and J by 4 bases, with 14 bases between the two germline ends. The CDR3 DNA sequence: TGTGCCAGCAGCTTAGGTCCGCCAGGGGGGTACGAGCAGTACTTC. It is translated as CASSLGPPGGYEQYF. The full variable domain, completed using reference TRBV11-2 and TRBJ2-7, is EAGVAQSPRYKIIEKRQSVAFWCNPISGHATLYWYQQILGQGPKLLIQFQNNGVVDDSQLPKDRFSAERLKGVDSTLKIQPAKLEDSAVYLCASSLGPPGGYEQYFGPGTRLTVT.